These T cell receptor beta chains were read from a single sample in a study of T cells in tuberculosis. Sequenced by immunoSEQ multiplex PCR; TCRdb stores in-frame clones only, minus some. This table has some 22,000 clones, more than 95% appearing once. Sequences were obtained from PBMCs. These receptors were taken from a donor between 10 and 29 years old with latent tuberculosis or without tuberculosis infection. Both conserved end residues are part of each CDR3. The order of the fields is D gene, clone size, V gene, J gene, CDR3 DNA, CDR3 protein. D genes are given only for firm matches. Clone size is not always given. Where it is, it says once, few, many or a class for expanded clones.

-	-	TRBV6-5	TRBJ2-7	TGTGCCAGCAGACTCTGGGGGGGGGCCCCCTACGAGCAGTACTTC	CASRLWGGAPYEQYF
TRBD2	-	TRBV4-2	TRBJ2-1	TGTGCCAGCAGCCCCCTAGCGGGAACCTACAATGAGCAGTTCTTC	CASSPLAGTYNEQFF
-	-	TRBV29-1	TRBJ1-6	TGCAGCGCTAGGGGGAGCTATAATTCACCCCTCCACTTT	CSARGSYNSPLHF
-	-	TRBV4-1	TRBJ1-5	TGCGCCAGCAGCCCGACCCAGGGGTCGTTGGGCAATCAGCCCCAGCATTTT	CASSPTQGSLGNQPQHF
-	-	TRBV2	TRBJ2-1	TGTGCCACCTCCGGCGGGACGGGTAACAATGAGCAGTTCTTC	CATSGGTGNNEQFF
TRBD2	-	TRBV30	TRBJ2-5	TGTGCCTCTTTAGCGGGAGGGCCCTGGGAGACCCAGTACTTC	CASLAGGPWETQYF
TRBD1	-	TRBV25-1	TRBJ2-7	TGTGCCAGCAGTACGGACAGGAGCTACGAGCAGTACTTC	CASSTDRSYEQYF
TRBD2	-	TRBV6-1	TRBJ2-3	TGTGCCAGCAGTGTAAGACTAGCGGGGGGCCGGGGCACAGATACGCAGTATTTT	CASSVRLAGGRGTDTQYF
-	-	TRBV30	TRBJ1-3	TGTGCCTGGAGTGTAGAACGGACATCTGGAAACACCATATATTTT	CAWSVERTSGNTIYF
-	-	TRBV11-2	TRBJ1-5	TGTGCCAGCAGCTTAGAGGCAGGGGAGAATCAGCCCCAGCATTTT	CASSLEAGENQPQHF
-	once	TRBV5-8	TRBJ2-7	TGTGCCAGCAGCTTGCTTCTCTACGAGCAGTACTTC	CASSLLLYEQYF